A single sample gave rise to the 9 T cell receptor beta chains below, sequenced in a study of blood T cell repertoires in COVID-19. TCRdb's copy holds only in-frame clones and misses some; the assay was immunoSEQ multiplex PCR. The sample yields 95,000 to 150,000 clones, roughly 78% seen once. The specimen sequenced was peripheral blood. The receptors shown here come from a man between 60 and 75 years old with active or convalescent COVID-19.

The chain carries TRBV29-1 and TRBJ2-1; 12 positions agree with TRBD2. Germline V gene sequence: CDR1 SQVTM, CDR2 ANQGSEA. V dropped 6 bases and J dropped 7; count of bases not matched to a gene: 13. This CDR3 contains 16 residues. The CDR3 loop is CSVRPRLAGVENEQFF. For the CDR3, the DNA is TGCAGCGTAAGGCCTAGACTAGCGGGAGTGGAGAATGAGCAGTTCTTC.

The V call is TRBV5-1, the J call TRBJ1-5; tentatively, D is TRBD1 (6 bases). Per germline, CDR1 SGHRS and CDR2 YFSETQ. There are 15 residues in the CDR3. Trimming left V 3 bases short and J 5 bases short, with 15 bases between. The CDR3 is CASSSTGNNDQPQHF. CDR3 DNA: TGCGCCAGCAGCTCAACAGGGAATAACGATCAGCCCCAGCATTTT.

This clone was picked up one time. The chain is built from TRBV18 and TRBJ1-5, with unresolved D. The CDR3 length is 15 residues. Trimming took 6 bases from V and 0 from J, leaving 12 bases between them. CDR1 and CDR2 from the germline V gene are KGHSH and LQKENI. The CDR3 nucleotides read TGTGCCAGCTCGTCCGACACAAATAGCAATCAGCCCCAGCATTTT. Translation: CASSSDTNSNQPQHF.

This clone was picked up a small number of times. V is TRBV6-1 and J is TRBJ1-5; no clear D gene. The germline CDR1 and CDR2 sequences are MNHNS and SASEGT. Trimming removed 4 bases from V and 0 bases from J, with 16 bases in between. This CDR3 comprises 17 residues. CDR3 residues: CASSGKMVADSNQPQHF. The CDR3 DNA is TGTGCCAGCAGTGGGAAGATGGTGGCGGATAGCAATCAGCCCCAGCATTTT.

This clone appeared a single time. The chain employs TRBV5-1 and TRBJ2-1, with 10 positions matching TRBD2. In germline, CDR1 is SGHRS, CDR2 YFSETQ. The junction had 8 bases not matched to a gene; V was cut back by 0 bases and J by 8 bases. The length of the CDR3 is 16 residues. The CDR3 spells CASSLVVAGGPDEQFF. CDR3 sequence (DNA): TGCGCCAGCAGCTTGGTGGTAGCGGGAGGCCCTGATGAGCAGTTCTTC. Full variable domain (remainder filled in from reference TRBV5-1 and TRBJ2-1): KAGVTQTPRYLIKTRGQQVTLSCSPISGHRSVSWYQQTPGQGLQFLFEYFSETQRNKGNFPGRFSGRQFSNSRSEMNVSTLELGDSALYLCASSLVVAGGPDEQFFGPGTRLTVL.

The table lists this clone with a count of one. The chain carries TRBV11-2 and TRBJ2-1; 7 bases line up with TRBD2. V was pared by 0 bases and J by 2 bases, with 4 bases of the junction left unmatched. Germline V CDR1 and CDR2: SGHAT, FQNNGV. The CDR3 consists of 16 residues. CDR3 DNA sequence: TGTGCCAGCAGCTTAGACGGCGGGGGTACCTACAATGAGCAGTTCTTC. It specifies CASSLDGGGTYNEQFF.

The genes are TRBV5-8 and TRBJ1-1, with D perhaps TRBD1 (6 bases). Trimming pared 6 bases from V and 3 bases from J, leaving 12 bases between. Per germline, CDR1 SGHTS and CDR2 YDEGEE. The CDR3 runs to 13 residues. In DNA, the CDR3 is TGTGCCAGCATCGCAGGGGCCTACACTGAAGCTTTCTTT. It yields the protein CASIAGAYTEAFF.

This CDR3 is CASTWGGDEQYF. The CDR3 DNA reads as TGTGCCAGCACCTGGGGGGGGGACGAGCAGTACTTC. The chain uses TRBV5-6 and TRBJ2-7, with TRBD2 identical over 7 bases. Germline V lookup: CDR1 SGHDT, CDR2 YYEEEE. V lost 6 bases, J lost 5 bases, and 5 bases stayed unmatched. The CDR3 has 12 amino acids.

The rearrangement joins TRBV20-1 to TRBJ2-1; D is undetermined. Germline V gives CDR1 DFQATT, CDR2 SNEGSKA (reference sequence). This CDR3 comprises 10 residues. Trimming took off 5 bases at V and 9 bases at J, with 8 bases between the two ends. This CDR3 reads CSAEAREQFF. CDR3 bases: TGCAGTGCTGAGGCACGTGAGCAGTTCTTC.